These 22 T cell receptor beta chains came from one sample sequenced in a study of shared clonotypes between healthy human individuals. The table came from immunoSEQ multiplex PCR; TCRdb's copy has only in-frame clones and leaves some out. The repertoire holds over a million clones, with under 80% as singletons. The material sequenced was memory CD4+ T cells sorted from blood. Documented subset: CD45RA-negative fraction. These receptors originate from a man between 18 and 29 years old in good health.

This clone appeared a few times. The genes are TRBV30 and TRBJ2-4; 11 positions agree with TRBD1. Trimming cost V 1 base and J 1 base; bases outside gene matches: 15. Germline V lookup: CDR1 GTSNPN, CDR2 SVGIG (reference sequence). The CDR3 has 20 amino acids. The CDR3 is CAWSAAGQGDRRGAKNIQYF. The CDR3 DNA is TGTGCCTGGAGTGCCGCGGGACAGGGGGACCGGCGAGGGGCCAAAAACATTCAGTACTTC.

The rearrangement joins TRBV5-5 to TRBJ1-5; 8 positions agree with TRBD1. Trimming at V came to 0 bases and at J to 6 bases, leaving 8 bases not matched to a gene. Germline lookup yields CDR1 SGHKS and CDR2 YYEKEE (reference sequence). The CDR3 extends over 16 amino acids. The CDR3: CASSLAGQGASQPQHF. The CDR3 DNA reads TGTGCCAGCAGCTTGGCCGGGCAGGGGGCGAGTCAGCCCCAGCATTTT.

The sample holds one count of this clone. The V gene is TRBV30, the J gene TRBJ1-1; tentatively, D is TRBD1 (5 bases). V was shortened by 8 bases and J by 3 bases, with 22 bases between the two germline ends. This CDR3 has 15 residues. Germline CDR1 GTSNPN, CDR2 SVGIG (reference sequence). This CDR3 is CAAWAGWNRDTEAFF. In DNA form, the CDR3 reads TGTGCCGCCTGGGCAGGGTGGAATAGGGACACTGAAGCTTTCTTT.

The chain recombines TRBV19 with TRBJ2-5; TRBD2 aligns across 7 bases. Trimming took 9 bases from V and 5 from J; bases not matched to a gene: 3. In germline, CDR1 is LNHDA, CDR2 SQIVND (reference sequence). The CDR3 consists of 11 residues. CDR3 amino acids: CASGRSETQYF. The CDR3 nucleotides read TGTGCCAGCGGGAGGTCGGAGACCCAGTACTTC.

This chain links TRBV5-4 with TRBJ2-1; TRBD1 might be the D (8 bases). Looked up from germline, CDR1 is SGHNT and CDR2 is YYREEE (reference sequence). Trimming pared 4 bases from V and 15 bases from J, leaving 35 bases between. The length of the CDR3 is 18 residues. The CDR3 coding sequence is TGTGCCAGCAGCGCGGGACAGGAACTAGCGATGGCCCAAATCAGCGGGTTCTTC. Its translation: CASSAGQELAMAQISGFF.

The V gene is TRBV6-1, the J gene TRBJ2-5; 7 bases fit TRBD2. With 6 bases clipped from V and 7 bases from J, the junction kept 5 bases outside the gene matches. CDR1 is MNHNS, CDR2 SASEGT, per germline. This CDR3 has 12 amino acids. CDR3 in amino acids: CASRRETGTQYF. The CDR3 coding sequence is TGTGCCAGCAGGCGGGAGACTGGGACCCAGTACTTC.

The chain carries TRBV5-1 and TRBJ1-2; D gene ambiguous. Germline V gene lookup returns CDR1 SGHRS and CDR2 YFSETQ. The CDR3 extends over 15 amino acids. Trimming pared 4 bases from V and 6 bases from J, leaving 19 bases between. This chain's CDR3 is CASSMLGITSNGYTF. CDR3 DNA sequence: TGCGCCAGCAGCATGCTGGGGATCACCTCTAATGGCTACACCTTC.

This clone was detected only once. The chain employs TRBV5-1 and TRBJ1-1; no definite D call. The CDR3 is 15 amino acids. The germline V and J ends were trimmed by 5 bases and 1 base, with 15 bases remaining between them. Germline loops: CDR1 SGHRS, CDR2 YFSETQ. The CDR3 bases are TGCGCCAGCAGTTTTAGCCCGACGGGGAACACTGAAGCTTTCTTT. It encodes CASSFSPTGNTEAFF.

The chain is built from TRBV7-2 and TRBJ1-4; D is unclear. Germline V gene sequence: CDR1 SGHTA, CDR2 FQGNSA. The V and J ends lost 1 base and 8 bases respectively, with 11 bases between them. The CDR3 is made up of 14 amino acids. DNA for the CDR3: TGTGCCAGCAGCTTAGAGGGCGCGGGCGAAAAACTGTTTTTT. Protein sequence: CASSLEGAGEKLFF.

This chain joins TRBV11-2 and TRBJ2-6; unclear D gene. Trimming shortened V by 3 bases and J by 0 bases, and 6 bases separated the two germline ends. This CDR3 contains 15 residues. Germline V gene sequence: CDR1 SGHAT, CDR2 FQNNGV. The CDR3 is CASSFLSSGANVLTF. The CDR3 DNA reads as TGTGCCAGCAGCTTCCTGTCCTCTGGGGCCAACGTCCTGACTTTC.

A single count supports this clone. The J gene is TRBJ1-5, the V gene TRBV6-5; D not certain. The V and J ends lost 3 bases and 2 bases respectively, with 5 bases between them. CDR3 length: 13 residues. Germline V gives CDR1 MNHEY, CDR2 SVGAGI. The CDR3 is CASSYLGNQPQHF. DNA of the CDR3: TGTGCCAGCAGTTATTTGGGCAATCAGCCCCAGCATTTT.

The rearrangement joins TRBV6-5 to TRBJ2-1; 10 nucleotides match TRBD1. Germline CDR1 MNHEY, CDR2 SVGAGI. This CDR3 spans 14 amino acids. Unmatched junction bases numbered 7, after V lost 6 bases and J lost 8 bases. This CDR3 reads CASRTAGTGDEQFF. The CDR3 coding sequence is TGTGCCAGCAGAACTGCCGGGACAGGGGATGAGCAGTTCTTC.

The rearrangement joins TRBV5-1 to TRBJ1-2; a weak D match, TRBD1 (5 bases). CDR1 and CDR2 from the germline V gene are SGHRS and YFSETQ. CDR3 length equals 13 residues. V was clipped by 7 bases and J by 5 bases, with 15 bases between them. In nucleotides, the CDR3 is TGCGCCAGCCGACAAGGACAATCTTATGGCTACACCTTC. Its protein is CASRQGQSYGYTF.

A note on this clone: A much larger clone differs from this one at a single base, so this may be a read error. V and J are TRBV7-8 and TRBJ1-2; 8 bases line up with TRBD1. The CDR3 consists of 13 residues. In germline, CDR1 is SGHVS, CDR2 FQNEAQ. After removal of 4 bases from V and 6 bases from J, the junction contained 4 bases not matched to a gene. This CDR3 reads CASSSGQGNGYTF. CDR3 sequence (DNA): TGTGCCAGCAGCTCTGGACAGGGAAATGGCTACACCTTC.

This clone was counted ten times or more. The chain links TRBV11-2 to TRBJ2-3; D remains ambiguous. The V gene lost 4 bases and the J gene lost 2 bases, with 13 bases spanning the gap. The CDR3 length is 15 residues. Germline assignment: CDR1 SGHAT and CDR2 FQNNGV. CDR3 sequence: CASSSTGGYTDTQYF. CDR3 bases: TGTGCCAGCAGCTCCACGGGCGGATACACAGATACGCAGTATTTT.

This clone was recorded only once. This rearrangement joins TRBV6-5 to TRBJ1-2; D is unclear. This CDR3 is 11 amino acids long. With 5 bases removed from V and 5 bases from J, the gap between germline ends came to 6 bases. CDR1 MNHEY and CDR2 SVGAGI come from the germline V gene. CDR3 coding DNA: TGTGCCAGCAGTCTAGGGTATGGCTACACCTTC. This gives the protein CASSLGYGYTF.

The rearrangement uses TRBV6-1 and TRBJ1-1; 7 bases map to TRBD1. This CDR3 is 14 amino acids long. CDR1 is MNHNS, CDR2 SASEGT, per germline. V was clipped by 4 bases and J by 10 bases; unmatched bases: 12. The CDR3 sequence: CASSGGQPTSPAFF. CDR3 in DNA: TGTGCCAGCAGTGGGGGACAGCCCACCAGCCCAGCTTTCTTT.

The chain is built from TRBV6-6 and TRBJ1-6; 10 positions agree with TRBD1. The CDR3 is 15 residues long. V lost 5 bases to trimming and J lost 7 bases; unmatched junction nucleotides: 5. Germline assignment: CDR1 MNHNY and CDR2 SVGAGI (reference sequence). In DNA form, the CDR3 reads TGTGCCAGCAGTACCGCGGGACAGGGGAATTCACCCCTCCACTTT. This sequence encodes CASSTAGQGNSPLHF.

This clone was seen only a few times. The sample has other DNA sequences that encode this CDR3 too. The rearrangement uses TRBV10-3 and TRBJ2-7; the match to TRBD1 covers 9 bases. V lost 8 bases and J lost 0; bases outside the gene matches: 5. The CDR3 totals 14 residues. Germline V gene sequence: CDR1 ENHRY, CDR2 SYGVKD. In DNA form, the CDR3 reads TGTGCCATCGGAGGGACAGGGAGCTCCTACGAGCAGTACTTC. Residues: CAIGGTGSSYEQYF.

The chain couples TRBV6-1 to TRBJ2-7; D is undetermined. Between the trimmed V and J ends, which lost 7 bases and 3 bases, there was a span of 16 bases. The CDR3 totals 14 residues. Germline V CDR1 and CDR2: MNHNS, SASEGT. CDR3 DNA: TGTGCCAGCACTGCAAAAGAGGCCAACTACGAGCAGTACTTC. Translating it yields CASTAKEANYEQYF.

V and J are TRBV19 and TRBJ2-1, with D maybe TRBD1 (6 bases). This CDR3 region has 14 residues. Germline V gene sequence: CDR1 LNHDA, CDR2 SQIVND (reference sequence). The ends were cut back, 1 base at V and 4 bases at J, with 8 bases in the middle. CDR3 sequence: CASSIGDRYNEQFF. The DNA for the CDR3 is TGTGCCAGTAGTATAGGTGACAGGTACAATGAGCAGTTCTTC.

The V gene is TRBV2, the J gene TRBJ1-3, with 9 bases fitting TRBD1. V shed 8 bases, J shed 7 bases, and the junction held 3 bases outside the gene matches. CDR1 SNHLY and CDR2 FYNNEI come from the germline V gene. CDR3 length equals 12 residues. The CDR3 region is CASGTGTNTIYF. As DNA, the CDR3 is TGTGCCAGCGGGACAGGGACGAACACCATATATTTT.